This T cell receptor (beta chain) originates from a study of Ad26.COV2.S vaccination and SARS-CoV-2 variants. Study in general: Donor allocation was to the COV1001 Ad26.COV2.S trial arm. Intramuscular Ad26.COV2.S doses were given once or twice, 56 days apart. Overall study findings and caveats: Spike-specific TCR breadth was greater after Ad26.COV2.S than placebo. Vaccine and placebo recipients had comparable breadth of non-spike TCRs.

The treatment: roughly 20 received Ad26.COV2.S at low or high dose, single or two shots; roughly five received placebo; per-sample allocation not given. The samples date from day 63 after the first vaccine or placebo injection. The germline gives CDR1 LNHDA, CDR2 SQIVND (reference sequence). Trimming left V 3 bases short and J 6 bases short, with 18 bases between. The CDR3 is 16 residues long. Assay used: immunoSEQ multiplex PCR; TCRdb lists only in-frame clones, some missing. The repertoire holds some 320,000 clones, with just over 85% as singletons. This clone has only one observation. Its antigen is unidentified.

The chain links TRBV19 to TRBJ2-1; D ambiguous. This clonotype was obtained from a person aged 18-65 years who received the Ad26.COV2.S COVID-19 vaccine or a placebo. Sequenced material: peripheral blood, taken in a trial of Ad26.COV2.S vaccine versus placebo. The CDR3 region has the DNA TGTGCCAGTAGTATCGAGTCGGCCCTTATCACCAATGAGCAGTTCTTC. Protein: CASSIESALITNEQFF.